The 24 T cell receptor beta chains presented below share a single source sample, sequenced in a study of blood T cell repertoires in COVID-19. Profiling relied on immunoSEQ multiplex PCR, and the TCRdb table lists in-frame clones only, not all of them. The table shows approximately 31,000 clones, with roughly 90% occurring only once. The sequenced material came from peripheral blood. Receptor source: a man in his fifties or sixties with acute or convalescent COVID-19.

The chain joins TRBV19 to TRBJ2-1; TRBD2 matches 7 bases. The junction had 9 bases not matched to a gene; V was cut back by 3 bases and J by 4 bases. This CDR3 is built from 16 residues. Germline V gene sequence: CDR1 LNHDA, CDR2 SQIVND (reference sequence). The CDR3: CASSIRASGAYNEQFF. Here the CDR3 DNA reads TGTGCCAGTAGTATTCGGGCTAGCGGTGCATACAATGAGCAGTTCTTC.

V is TRBV6-1 and J is TRBJ1-1; 8 bases line up with TRBD1. V gave up 0 bases and J gave up 12 bases; unmatched junction bases: 3. The length of the CDR3 is 12 residues. The V gene's germline CDR1 is MNHNS and CDR2 SASEGT. CDR3 in DNA: TGTGCCAGCAGTGAAGCATCCAGGGGGCCTTTCTTT. Its protein product is CASSEASRGPFF.

In its sample, this clone was seen once. The chain carries TRBV5-1 and TRBJ2-2; 7 positions agree with TRBD2. The J segment lost 5 bases and the V segment lost 0 bases, leaving 4 bases of the junction unmatched. Germline V gives CDR1 SGHRS, CDR2 YFSETQ. This CDR3 is built from 15 residues. The CDR3 sequence: CASSLDSGMTGELFF. The CDR3 nucleotides read TGCGCCAGCAGCTTGGACAGCGGGATGACCGGGGAGCTGTTTTTT.

This clone was detected only a few times. The chain joins TRBV19 to TRBJ2-1, with 8 bases lining up with TRBD2. The germline V gene has CDR1 LNHDA and CDR2 SQIVND (reference sequence). The CDR3 has 14 amino acids. V lost 3 bases to trimming and J lost 8 bases; unmatched junction nucleotides: 6. CDR3 sequence: CASSMGAGEDEQFF. CDR3 DNA sequence: TGTGCCAGTAGTATGGGAGCGGGAGAAGATGAGCAGTTCTTC.

V is TRBV6-2 or TRBV6-3 and J is TRBJ2-5; weak D call: TRBD2 (5 bases). The length of the CDR3 is 15 residues. V was trimmed by 6 bases and J by 0 bases, leaving 14 bases between them. The germline V gene has CDR1 MNHEY and CDR2 SVGEGT. CDR3 bases: TGTGCCAGCAGCGGGGAGAGGTCTTACCAAGAGACCCAGTACTTC. Its translation: CASSGERSYQETQYF.

In nucleotides, the CDR3 is TGTGCCAGCAGCCCGGGGGACAGAGCCGCAGATACGCAGTATTTT. This codes for CASSPGDRAADTQYF. The rearrangement joins TRBV14 to TRBJ2-3; tentative D call: TRBD1 (7 bases). In germline, CDR1 is SGHDN, CDR2 FVKESK. The CDR3 is made up of 15 amino acids. Trimming removed 4 bases from V and 4 bases from J, with 15 bases in between.

The gene calls are TRBV18 and TRBJ1-6; D might be TRBD1 (6 bases). Trimming took off 3 bases at V and 5 bases at J, with 20 bases between the two ends. Germline assignment: CDR1 KGHSH and CDR2 LQKENI. The CDR3 consists of 18 residues. This CDR3 is CASSPLGLGQTNNSPLHF. The CDR3 bases are TGTGCCAGCTCACCTTTAGGGCTTGGACAGACAAATAATTCACCCCTCCACTTT.

The chain is built from TRBV11-2 and TRBJ2-5, with unresolved D. V was shortened by 5 bases and J by 5 bases, with 12 bases between the two germline ends. Looked up from germline, CDR1 is SGHAT and CDR2 is FQNNGV. The CDR3 has 13 amino acids. CDR3 region: CASSTSLRETQYF. The CDR3 DNA reads as TGTGCCAGCAGCACCTCTCTACGGGAGACCCAGTACTTC. The complete variable domain, with remaining parts taken from reference TRBV11-2 and TRBJ2-5, reads EAGVAQSPRYKIIEKRQSVAFWCNPISGHATLYWYQQILGQGPKLLIQFQNNGVVDDSQLPKDRFSAERLKGVDSTLKIQPAKLEDSAVYLCASSTSLRETQYFGPGTRLLVL.

This clone has just one count. The V gene is TRBV5-4, the J gene TRBJ1-1; D not certain. Looked up from germline, CDR1 is SGHNT and CDR2 is YYREEE (reference sequence). V lost 5 bases and J lost 10, with 21 bases in between. This CDR3 region has 14 residues. CDR3 DNA sequence: TGTGCCAGCAGTTCAAGAAGTGTAGAATCTGGAGCTTTCTTT. As protein: CASSSRSVESGAFF.

The chain uses TRBV4-1 and TRBJ1-1, with 9 nucleotides matching TRBD1. Germline V gives CDR1 MGHRA, CDR2 YSYEKL. The V segment lost 3 bases and the J segment 5 bases; nucleotides outside the gene matches: 7. The CDR3 sequence is 15 residues long. The CDR3 sequence: CASSHSDRGTTEAFF. The CDR3 DNA reads TGCGCCAGCAGCCACAGCGACAGGGGGACAACTGAAGCTTTCTTT.

CDR3 bases: TGCAGCGTTCGGAGGACTAGCGGGAGGGACGAGCAGTACTTC. Amino acids: CSVRRTSGRDEQYF. The chain combines TRBV29-1 with TRBJ2-7; TRBD2 matches 15 bases. The length of the CDR3 is 14 residues. The germline CDR1 and CDR2 sequences are SQVTM and ANQGSEA. V trimming: 5 bases; J trimming: 5 bases; junction bases outside the gene matches: 4.

The chain links TRBV5-1 to TRBJ2-1, with D maybe TRBD1 (6 bases). The CDR3 is 14 amino acids. Deletions cut 3 bases from V and 7 bases from J, with 14 bases between. Germline CDR1 is SGHRS and CDR2 is YFSETQ. The CDR3 loop is CASSSGIRGNEQFF. In nucleotides, the CDR3 is TGCGCCAGCAGCTCCGGGATAAGGGGGAATGAGCAGTTCTTC.

This chain connects TRBV5-1 to TRBJ1-3; D is unresolved. Between the trimmed V and J ends, which lost 0 bases and 0 bases, there was a span of 7 bases. CDR1 is SGHRS and CDR2 is YFSETQ in the germline V gene. The CDR3 spans 15 residues. CDR3 in DNA: TGCGCCAGCAGCTTGGGTCCGTCCTCTGGAAACACCATATATTTT. It specifies CASSLGPSSGNTIYF.

The rearrangement uses TRBV11-3 and TRBJ2-7; a possible D gene is TRBD1 (5 bases). CDR3 size: 13 residues. Trimming removed 5 bases at V and 2 bases at J, with 10 bases between. Looked up from germline, CDR1 is SGHNT and CDR2 is YENEEA. This CDR3 reads CASSPGRAYEQYV. The CDR3 coding sequence is TGTGCCAGCAGCCCGGGCAGGGCCTACGAGCAGTACGTC.

This clone occurred once. The chain has TRBV19 and TRBJ2-7, with 7 bases fitting TRBD2. The germline CDR1 and CDR2 sequences are LNHDA and SQIVND (reference sequence). V lost 1 base, J lost 0 bases, and 18 bases stayed unmatched. The CDR3 extends over 20 amino acids. The CDR3 is CASSIVGSGRASESSYEQYF. The CDR3 coding sequence is TGTGCCAGTAGTATAGTGGGCTCGGGGAGGGCAAGCGAATCCTCCTACGAGCAGTACTTC.

The chain uses TRBV4-3 and TRBJ1-5, with D maybe TRBD1 (6 bases). Trimming stripped 1 base from V and 8 bases from J, with 21 bases between. This CDR3 contains 17 residues. The germline CDR1 and CDR2 sequences are LGHNA and YSLEER. The CDR3 protein is CASSQGWGGSSWEPQHF. The CDR3 region has the DNA TGCGCCAGCAGCCAAGGATGGGGGGGCTCATCTTGGGAGCCCCAGCATTTT.

V usage is TRBV2 and J usage is TRBJ1-1; tentatively, D is TRBD1 (6 bases). There are 14 residues in the CDR3. Trimming stripped 7 bases from V and 8 bases from J, with 20 bases between. Germline values: CDR1 SNHLY, CDR2 FYNNEI. The CDR3 loop is CASTKRGGRGEAFF. The CDR3 DNA reads TGTGCCAGCACCAAAAGGGGGGGGCGCGGGGAAGCTTTCTTT.

This sequence joins TRBV2 and TRBJ1-1; D gene ambiguous. Looked up from germline, CDR1 is SNHLY and CDR2 is FYNNEI. This CDR3 region has 13 residues. Trimming took 4 bases from V and 0 from J, leaving 6 bases between them. The CDR3 is CASSVQMNTEAFF. The CDR3, as DNA: TGTGCCAGCAGTGTTCAGATGAACACTGAAGCTTTCTTT.

CDR3 sequence reads: CASSRGRVEDTQYF. CDR3 DNA: TGTGCCAGCAGTAGGGGGAGGGTCGAGGATACGCAGTATTTT. The chain is built from TRBV28 and TRBJ2-3; D possibly corresponds to TRBD2 (7 bases). Looked up from germline, CDR1 is MDHEN and CDR2 is SYDVKM. Trimming removed 5 bases at V and 6 bases at J, with 15 bases between. The CDR3 is 14 residues long.

V and J are TRBV30 and TRBJ2-5; unclear D gene. CDR1 GTSNPN and CDR2 SVGIG come from the germline V gene (reference sequence). This CDR3 spans 13 amino acids. Trimming pared 0 bases from V and 3 bases from J, leaving 8 bases between. The CDR3 nucleotides read TGTGCCTGGAGTGTACTAATGGAAGAGACCCAGTACTTC. Its protein is CAWSVLMEETQYF. The variable domain in full, completed from reference TRBV30 and TRBJ2-5, reads SQTIHQWPATLVQPVGSPLSLECTVEGTSNPNLYWYRQAAGRGLQLLFYSVGIGQISSEVPQNLSASRPQDRQFILSSKKLLLSDSGFYLCAWSVLMEETQYFGPGTRLLVL.

The chain employs TRBV5-8 and TRBJ1-4; D gene unclear. Germline values: CDR1 SGHTS, CDR2 YDEGEE. The CDR3 has 17 residues. Trimming took 0 bases from V and 7 from J, leaving 19 bases between them. The CDR3 region has the DNA TGTGCCAGCAGCTTGGGGACGGGAGGGCAACGTGTTGAAAAACTGTTTTTT. Its protein product is CASSLGTGGQRVEKLFF.

This chain joins TRBV12-3 or TRBV12-4 and TRBJ2-5; D perhaps matches TRBD2 (6 bases). The CDR3 loop spans 11 amino acids. The V end was cut by 5 bases, the J end by 7 bases, with 8 bases between. The CDR3 DNA follows: TGTGCCAGCAGTAAGGGAGGGACCCAGTACTTC. This sequence encodes CASSKGGTQYF.

V and J are TRBV7-9 and TRBJ1-4; TRBD1 might be the D (5 bases). Trimming took off 1 base at V and 13 bases at J, with 10 bases between the two ends. Germline CDR1 SEHNR, CDR2 FQNEAQ (reference sequence). The CDR3 has 12 amino acids. The CDR3 nucleotides read TGTGCCAGCAGCTTAGGGCCCCAGGGACTGTTTTTT. Residues: CASSLGPQGLFF.

The chain carries TRBV5-1 and TRBJ2-5; D is uncertain. The CDR3 has 13 amino acids. CDR1 and CDR2 from the germline V gene are SGHRS and YFSETQ. V dropped 0 bases and J dropped 0 bases, with 3 bases sitting between them. For the CDR3, the DNA is TGCGCCAGCAGCTTGGCCTACCAAGAGACCCAGTACTTC. It translates to CASSLAYQETQYF.